Below are 27 T cell receptor beta chains sequenced from a single sample in a study of HIV-infected patients and healthy controls. Roughly three months, about 14 weeks, into antiretroviral therapy, follow-up blood was collected. No cell fractionation was done, so the repertoire covers all unsorted peripheral blood T cells. About 500 ng RNA was reverse transcribed with alpha and beta constant-region primers. Alpha and beta chain libraries were made separately by chain-specific third strand synthesis with multiplexing indices. TCRdb processed the 5' RACE reads anew with MiXCR; each CDR3 protein has one entry. The data hold fewer than 5,000 distinct CDR3 sequences, with more than 5.5% observed a single time. Here the sequenced sample was blood, taken during antiretroviral therapy. Receptors were obtained from an adult with HIV infection.

By share of the sample, this clonotype is medium-sized. The V and J genes are TRBV11-2 and TRBJ2-5; TRBD2 matches at 15 bases. Trimming took 4 bases from V and 5 from J; bases not matched to a gene: 8. CDR1 and CDR2 (germline): SGHAT, FQNNGV. CDR3 length: 17 residues. DNA for the CDR3: TGTGCCAGCAGCTCCGGACTAGCGGGGGGGCCGTGGGAGACCCAGTACTTC. Its protein is CASSSGLAGGPWETQYF.

By sample share, this clonotype is medium-sized. This chain uses TRBV30 with TRBJ1-2, with D tentatively TRBD1 (6 bases). V shed 2 bases and J shed 0 bases, with 13 bases lying between them. Germline lookup yields CDR1 GTSNPN and CDR2 SVGIG (reference sequence). CDR3 size: 15 residues. CDR3 nucleotide sequence: TGTGCCTGGAGTAGGGGGGTAGGGGCTAACTATGGCTACACCTTC. Translated: CAWSRGVGANYGYTF.

This clonotype was observed at least ten times. This chain links TRBV11-2 with TRBJ1-5; D call uncertain. This CDR3 spans 13 amino acids. Trimming shortened V by 4 bases and J by 5 bases, and 9 bases separated the two germline ends. Germline loops: CDR1 SGHAT, CDR2 FQNNGV. CDR3 sequence (DNA): TGTGCCAGCAGCTCCGACAACTATCAGCCCCAGCATTTT. This encodes CASSSDNYQPQHF.

Judged by abundance, this clonotype is medium-sized. The rearrangement joins TRBV7-2 to TRBJ1-1; D not certain. CDR3 length: 13 residues. Trimming pared 5 bases from V and 1 base from J, leaving 8 bases between. Germline assignment: CDR1 SGHTA and CDR2 FQGNSA. CDR3 in DNA: TGTGCCAGCAGCACCCAGACGAACACTGAAGCTTTCTTT. Protein: CASSTQTNTEAFF. The full variable domain, completed using reference TRBV7-2 and TRBJ1-1, is GAGVSQSPSNKVTEKGKDVELRCDPISGHTALYWYRQSLGQGLEFLIYFQGNSAPDKSGLPSDRFSAERTGGSVSTLTIQRTQQEDSAVYLCASSTQTNTEAFFGQGTRLTVV.

This clonotype was seen ten or more times. The chain recombines TRBV10-3 with TRBJ1-1, with D possibly matching TRBD1 (6 bases). The CDR3 contains 14 residues. Trimming cost V 11 bases and J 1 base, with 17 bases left between them. From germline, CDR1 is ENHRY and CDR2 SYGVKD. This chain's CDR3 is CASQGGLGNTEAFF. The CDR3 coding sequence is TGTGCCTCCCAAGGGGGGTTAGGGAACACTGAAGCTTTCTTT.

The rearrangement links TRBV12-3 or TRBV12-4 to TRBJ2-7, with 9 bases identical to TRBD1. There are 14 residues in the CDR3. V gave up 6 bases and J gave up 4 bases; unmatched junction bases: 7. CDR3 residues: CASRLGQGGYEQYF. CDR3 nucleotides: TGTGCCAGCAGACTGGGACAGGGTGGGTACGAGCAGTACTTC.

This clonotype is labeled medium-sized (0.01 to 0.1%). The chain recombines TRBV12-3 or TRBV12-4 with TRBJ2-5; D might be TRBD1 (6 bases). CDR3 size: 14 residues. V gave up 5 bases and J gave up 1 base, with 11 bases separating them. Written as DNA, the CDR3 is TGTGCCAGCAGTCCAAGAGGGGGCCAAGAGACCCAGTACTTC. Translating gives CASSPRGGQETQYF.

Many counts were recorded for this clonotype. The chain is built from TRBV5-1 and TRBJ1-5, with D possibly TRBD1 on 6 matching bases. The CDR3 sequence is 15 residues long. Germline-derived CDR1 and CDR2 are SGHRS and YFSETQ. V lost 2 bases and J 6 bases, leaving 15 bases between the germline ends. The CDR3 region has the DNA TGCGCCAGCAGCTTATTAGGGGGGGCCGGTCAGCCCCAGCATTTT. Protein product: CASSLLGGAGQPQHF.

By share of the sample, this clonotype is medium-sized. This chain joins TRBV24-1 and TRBJ2-7; D unclear. V dropped 4 bases and J dropped 3 bases, with 6 bases sitting between them. The CDR3 is 12 amino acids. Germline V gene data show CDR1 as KGHDR and CDR2 as SFDVKD. CDR3 in amino acids: CATSDSNYEQYF. For the CDR3, the DNA is TGTGCCACCAGTGACTCTAACTACGAGCAGTACTTC.

The sample holds many counts of this clonotype. V gene TRBV7-8 combines with J gene TRBJ2-2, with 10 positions matching TRBD2. CDR1 and CDR2 from the germline V gene are SGHVS and FQNEAQ. V was clipped by 5 bases and J by 4 bases; unmatched bases: 28. The CDR3 is made up of 23 amino acids. The CDR3 reads CASSQGAIGTELAGNGATGELFF. CDR3 DNA: TGTGCCAGCAGCCAGGGGGCGATCGGAACCGAACTAGCGGGGAATGGGGCCACCGGGGAGCTGTTTTTT. The variable domain in full, completed from reference TRBV7-8 and TRBJ2-2, reads GAGVSQSPRYKVAKRGQDVALRCDPISGHVSLFWYQQALGQGPEFLTYFQNEAQLDKSGLPSDRFFAERPEGSVSTLKIQRTQQEDSAVYLCASSQGAIGTELAGNGATGELFFGEGSRLTVL.

The rearrangement joins TRBV7-2 to TRBJ2-2; the D gene is possibly TRBD1 (5 bases). The CDR3 length is 18 residues. The germline gives CDR1 SGHTA, CDR2 FQGNSA. The ends were cut back, 5 bases at V and 3 bases at J, with 22 bases in the middle. CDR3: CASSRDRRIGADTGELFF. The CDR3 nucleotides read TGTGCCAGCAGCAGAGACCGCCGAATAGGGGCCGACACCGGGGAGCTGTTTTTT.

This clonotype is medium-sized by share. The V gene is TRBV15, the J gene TRBJ2-5; D is undetermined. The CDR3 covers 14 residues. Per germline, CDR1 LNHNV and CDR2 YYDKDF (reference sequence). V was shortened by 0 bases and J by 1 base, with 6 bases between the two germline ends. CDR3 residues: CATSRDSPQETQYF. Here the CDR3 DNA reads TGTGCCACCAGCAGAGATTCGCCCCAAGAGACCCAGTACTTC.

By frequency in the sample, this clonotype is medium-sized. The gene calls are TRBV11-2 and TRBJ1-4; tentative D call: TRBD1 (5 bases). The CDR3 sequence is 16 residues long. Germline assignment: CDR1 SGHAT and CDR2 FQNNGV. V gave up 5 bases and J gave up 4 bases, with 17 bases separating them. The CDR3 coding sequence is TGTGCCAGCAGCCTGATGTGGAGCGGACATAATGAAAAACTGTTTTTT. Its protein product is CASSLMWSGHNEKLFF.

By sample share, this clonotype is medium-sized. The J gene is TRBJ1-4, the V gene TRBV29-1, with a weak D call TRBD1 (5 bases). CDR3 length equals 13 residues. In germline, CDR1 is SQVTM, CDR2 ANQGSEA. Between the trimmed V and J ends, which lost 6 bases and 7 bases, there was a span of 15 bases. The CDR3 loop reads CSVAGSSGEKLFF. CDR3 bases: TGCAGCGTGGCAGGGTCATCAGGTGAAAAACTGTTTTTT.

This clonotype is medium-sized in the sample. The V call is TRBV7-2, the J call TRBJ1-6; TRBD1 matches 11 bases. CDR1 is SGHTA, CDR2 FQGNSA, per germline. V shed 9 bases, J shed 11 bases, and the junction held 6 bases outside the gene matches. This CDR3 region has 13 residues. In DNA, the CDR3 is TGTGCCAGTAGGACAGGGGGCTTTACACCCCTCCACTTT. Its protein product is CASRTGGFTPLHF.

This clonotype appeared many times. J is TRBJ2-1 and V is TRBV11-2, with a weak D call TRBD1 (6 bases). The CDR3 totals 13 residues. V was clipped by 5 bases and J by 6 bases, with 11 bases between them. CDR1 SGHAT and CDR2 FQNNGV come from the germline V gene. The CDR3 is CASSHGQFNEQFF. CDR3 bases: TGTGCCAGCAGCCACGGACAGTTCAATGAGCAGTTCTTC.

This clonotype showed up many times. This chain uses TRBV28 with TRBJ2-1; 10 positions agree with TRBD1. The junction had 7 bases not matched to a gene; V was cut back by 7 bases and J by 4 bases. This CDR3 has 15 residues. Germline CDR1 and CDR2: MDHEN and SYDVKM. The CDR3 protein is CASTTAGQGYNEQFF. As DNA, the CDR3 is TGTGCCAGCACCACGGCGGGACAGGGGTACAATGAGCAGTTCTTC.

This clonotype was seen ten or more times. The chain uses TRBV5-1 and TRBJ2-1, with TRBD2 identical over 7 bases. The germline V gene encodes CDR1 SGHRS and CDR2 YFSETQ. Unmatched junction bases numbered 8, after V lost 0 bases and J lost 5 bases. This CDR3 has 16 residues. Here the CDR3 DNA reads TGCGCCAGCAGCTTGGGGGCTAGCGGACGTAACAATGAGCAGTTCTTC. Protein: CASSLGASGRNNEQFF.

By proportion, this clonotype is medium-sized (0.01 to 0.1%). The rearrangement links TRBV25-1 to TRBJ1-5, with D unclear. The V and J ends lost 7 bases and 0 bases respectively, with 10 bases between them. The CDR3 is 14 amino acids. Per the germline V gene, CDR1 is MGHDK and CDR2 is SYGVNS. DNA of the CDR3: TGTGCCAGCAACGAGGGCGGTAGCAATCAGCCCCAGCATTTT. Its protein is CASNEGGSNQPQHF.

This clonotype is medium-sized within its sample. The rearrangement uses TRBV5-5 and TRBJ1-1, with unresolved D. Per germline, CDR1 SGHKS and CDR2 YYEKEE (reference sequence). Trimming removed 0 bases from V and 0 bases from J, with 9 bases in between. This CDR3 contains 15 residues. DNA for the CDR3: TGTGCCAGCAGCTTGGGTATAGATATGAACACTGAAGCTTTCTTT. It yields the protein CASSLGIDMNTEAFF.

This clonotype appeared many times. The chain is built from TRBV7-9 and TRBJ1-5, with D possibly being TRBD1 (6 bases). The CDR3 loop spans 14 amino acids. Germline V gene data show CDR1 as SEHNR and CDR2 as FQNEAQ (reference sequence). V lost 8 bases and J 0 bases, leaving 11 bases between the germline ends. Written as DNA, the CDR3 is TGTGCCAGCGGGGGGCCTTATAGCAATCAGCCCCAGCATTTT. Translating gives CASGGPYSNQPQHF.

This clonotype is categorized as medium-sized (0.01 to 0.1%). The V call is TRBV27, the J call TRBJ1-5, with TRBD1 identical over 7 bases. The CDR3 has 14 residues. Germline values: CDR1 MNHEY, CDR2 SMNVEV (reference sequence). Trimming took 0 bases from V and 6 from J; bases not matched to a gene: 2. The CDR3 nucleotides are TGTGCCAGCAGTTTATCTGCAGGGGGTCAGCCCCAGCATTTT. It yields the protein CASSLSAGGQPQHF.

Within the sample, this clonotype is medium-sized (0.01 to 0.1%). The chain has TRBV7-2 and TRBJ2-1; D perhaps matches TRBD2 (6 bases). The germline gives CDR1 SGHTA, CDR2 FQGNSA. Trimming removed 4 bases at V and 6 bases at J, with 13 bases between. This CDR3 has 14 residues. In nucleotides, the CDR3 is TGTGCCAGCAGCTCCCCGGGACTCCCCAATGAGCAGTTCTTC. It is translated as CASSSPGLPNEQFF.

This clonotype was seen ten or more times. The genes are TRBV12-3 or TRBV12-4 and TRBJ2-1; 13 nucleotides match TRBD2. The CDR3 extends over 18 amino acids. J lost 0 bases, V lost 5 bases, and 7 bases had no gene match. Here the CDR3 DNA reads TGTGCCAGCAGTGGACTAGCGGGGGAGCTTCCCTCCTACAATGAGCAGTTCTTC. Translating it yields CASSGLAGELPSYNEQFF.

This clonotype is labeled medium-sized. The V gene is TRBV11-3, the J gene TRBJ2-1; D gene uncertain. V lost 4 bases and J 6 bases, leaving 16 bases between the germline ends. This CDR3 is built from 15 residues. Germline V CDR1 and CDR2: SGHNT, YENEEA. This CDR3 reads CASSSTAASANEQFF. The CDR3 nucleotides read TGTGCCAGCAGCTCTACGGCGGCCTCAGCCAATGAGCAGTTCTTC. Full variable domain (rest looked up from reference TRBV11-3 and TRBJ2-1): EAGVVQSPRYKIIEKKQPVAFWCNPISGHNTLYWYLQNLGQGPELLIRYENEEAVDDSQLPKDRFSAERLKGVDSTLKIQPAELGDSAVYLCASSSTAASANEQFFGPGTRLTVL.

By proportion, this clonotype is medium-sized. This chain links TRBV13 with TRBJ2-5; TRBD2 matches at 8 bases. Germline trimming cut 2 bases from V and 2 bases from J; bases unmatched to any gene: 1. Germline loops: CDR1 PRHDT, CDR2 FYEKMQ (reference sequence). CDR3 length equals 14 residues. The chain's CDR3 is CASSLRLAQETQYF. The CDR3 bases are TGTGCCAGCAGCTTACGACTAGCGCAAGAGACCCAGTACTTC.

This clonotype was counted ten times or more. The V and J genes are TRBV5-5 and TRBJ2-7; D unclear. This CDR3 contains 16 residues. Per germline, CDR1 SGHKS and CDR2 YYEKEE (reference sequence). Trimming removed 7 bases at V and 2 bases at J, with 22 bases between. The CDR3 here is CASGVLVAGDTYEQYF. CDR3 DNA: TGTGCCAGCGGAGTCCTAGTGGCAGGAGATACCTACGAGCAGTACTTC.